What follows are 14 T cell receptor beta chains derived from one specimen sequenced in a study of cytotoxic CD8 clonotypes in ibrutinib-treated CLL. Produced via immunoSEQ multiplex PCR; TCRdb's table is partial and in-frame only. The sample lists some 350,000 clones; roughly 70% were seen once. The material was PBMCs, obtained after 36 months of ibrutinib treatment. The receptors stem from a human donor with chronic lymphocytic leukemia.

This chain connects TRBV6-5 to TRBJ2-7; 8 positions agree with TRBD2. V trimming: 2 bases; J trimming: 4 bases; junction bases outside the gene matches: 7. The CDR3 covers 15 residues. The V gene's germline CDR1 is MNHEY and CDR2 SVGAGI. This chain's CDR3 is CASSYGTRLTYEQYF. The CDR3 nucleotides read TGTGCCAGCAGTTACGGGACTAGACTCACTTACGAGCAGTACTTC.

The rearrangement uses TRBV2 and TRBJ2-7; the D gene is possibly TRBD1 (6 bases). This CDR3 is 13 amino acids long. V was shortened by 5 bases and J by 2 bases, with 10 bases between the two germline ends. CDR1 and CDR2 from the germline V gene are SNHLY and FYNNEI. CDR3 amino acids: CASSYREPYEQYF. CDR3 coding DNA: TGTGCCAGCAGTTACAGGGAGCCCTACGAGCAGTACTTC.

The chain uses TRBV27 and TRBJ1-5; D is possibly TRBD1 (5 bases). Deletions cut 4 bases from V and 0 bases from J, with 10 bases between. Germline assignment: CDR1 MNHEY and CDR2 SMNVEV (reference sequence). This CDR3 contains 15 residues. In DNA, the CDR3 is TGTGCCAGCAGTTGGTTGACAGTTAGCAATCAGCCCCAGCATTTT. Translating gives CASSWLTVSNQPQHF.

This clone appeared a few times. CDR3 in DNA: TGCGCCAGCAGCCAAGAGGGGAAGACTAGCGGGGAGCTGTTTTTT. Protein: CASSQEGKTSGELFF. This chain connects TRBV4-1 to TRBJ2-2, with a weak D call TRBD2 (6 bases). CDR1 MGHRA and CDR2 YSYEKL come from the germline V gene. V lost 0 bases, J lost 7 bases, and 12 bases lay in between. The CDR3 runs 15 residues.

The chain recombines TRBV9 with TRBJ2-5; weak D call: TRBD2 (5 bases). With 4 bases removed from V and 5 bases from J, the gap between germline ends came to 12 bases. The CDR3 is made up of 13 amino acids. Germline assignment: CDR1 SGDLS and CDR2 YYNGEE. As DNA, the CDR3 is TGTGCCAGCAGCCTCAGTCCGGGGGAGACCCAGTACTTC. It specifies CASSLSPGETQYF. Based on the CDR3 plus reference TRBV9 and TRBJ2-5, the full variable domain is DSGVTQTPKHLITATGQRVTLRCSPRSGDLSVYWYQQSLDQGLQFLIQYYNGEERAKGNILERFSAQQFPDLHSELNLSSLELGDSALYFCASSLSPGETQYFGPGTRLLVL.

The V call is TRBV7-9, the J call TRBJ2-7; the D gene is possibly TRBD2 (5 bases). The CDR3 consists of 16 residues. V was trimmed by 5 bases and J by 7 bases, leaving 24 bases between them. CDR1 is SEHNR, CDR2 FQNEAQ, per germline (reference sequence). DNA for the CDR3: TGTGCCAGCAGCGCAGCCTTATCCACTAGTCTGGGTGAGCAGTACTTC. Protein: CASSAALSTSLGEQYF.

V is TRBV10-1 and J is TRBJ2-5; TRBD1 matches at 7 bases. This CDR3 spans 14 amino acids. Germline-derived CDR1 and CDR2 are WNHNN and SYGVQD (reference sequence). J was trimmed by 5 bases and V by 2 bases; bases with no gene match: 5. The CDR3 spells CASSEDRVGETQYF. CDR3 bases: TGCGCCAGCAGTGAGGACAGGGTAGGGGAGACCCAGTACTTC.

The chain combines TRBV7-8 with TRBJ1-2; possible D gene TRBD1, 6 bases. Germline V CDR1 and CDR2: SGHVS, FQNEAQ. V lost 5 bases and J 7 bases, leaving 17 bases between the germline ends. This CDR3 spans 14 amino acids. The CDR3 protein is CASSPRPGGSGYTF. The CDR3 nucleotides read TGTGCCAGCAGCCCCCGACCCGGGGGCAGTGGCTACACCTTC.

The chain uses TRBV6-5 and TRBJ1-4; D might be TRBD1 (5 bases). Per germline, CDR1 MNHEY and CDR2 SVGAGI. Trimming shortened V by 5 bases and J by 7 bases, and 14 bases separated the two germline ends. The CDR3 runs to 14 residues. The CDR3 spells CASSPRGEGEKLFF. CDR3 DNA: TGTGCCAGCAGTCCCCGGGGGGAGGGTGAAAAACTGTTTTTT.

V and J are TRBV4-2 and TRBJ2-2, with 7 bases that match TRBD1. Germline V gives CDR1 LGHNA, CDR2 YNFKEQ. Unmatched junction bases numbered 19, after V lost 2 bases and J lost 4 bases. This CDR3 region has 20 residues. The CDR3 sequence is CASSQIVRGRGYTRTGELFF. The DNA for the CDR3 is TGTGCCAGCAGCCAAATAGTCCGAGGCAGGGGGTATACTCGCACCGGGGAGCTGTTTTTT.

The CDR3 DNA follows: TGCGCCAGCAGCTACCAACTCCCTTCGATCCACGAGCAGTACTTC. Protein sequence: CASSYQLPSIHEQYF. The chain is built from TRBV5-1 and TRBJ2-7; unclear D gene. Trimming left V 3 bases short and J 5 bases short, with 18 bases between. The CDR3 runs 15 residues. Germline lookup yields CDR1 SGHRS and CDR2 YFSETQ.

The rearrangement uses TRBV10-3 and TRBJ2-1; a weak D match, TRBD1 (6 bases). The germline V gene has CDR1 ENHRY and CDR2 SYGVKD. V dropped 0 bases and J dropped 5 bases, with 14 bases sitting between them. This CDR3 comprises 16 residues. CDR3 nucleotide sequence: TGTGCCATCAGTGAGTCCGCCTTACAGGGTCACAATGAGCAGTTCTTC. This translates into CAISESALQGHNEQFF.

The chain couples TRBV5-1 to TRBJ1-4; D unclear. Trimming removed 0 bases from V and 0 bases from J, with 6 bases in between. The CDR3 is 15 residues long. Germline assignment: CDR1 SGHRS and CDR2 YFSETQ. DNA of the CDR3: TGCGCCAGCAGCTTGGCCGCCGCAACTAATGAAAAACTGTTTTTT. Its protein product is CASSLAAATNEKLFF.

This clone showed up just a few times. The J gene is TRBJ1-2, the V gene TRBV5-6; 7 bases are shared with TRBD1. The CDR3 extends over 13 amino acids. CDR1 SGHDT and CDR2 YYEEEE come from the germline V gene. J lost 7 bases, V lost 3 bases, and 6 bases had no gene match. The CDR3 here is CASSSRQGGGYTF. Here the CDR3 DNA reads TGTGCCAGCAGCTCCCGACAGGGAGGTGGCTACACCTTC.